This entry is about one T cell receptor beta chain. Libraries were prepared by immunoSEQ multiplex PCR; TCRdb keeps only in-frame clonotypes and omits some of them. The sample lists around 58,000 clones, over 80% occurring once. These data originate in a study of blood T cell repertoires in COVID-19. Study details: Sites across the United States, Italy and Spain contributed samples from acute and convalescent COVID-19.

This CDR3 has 15 residues. Trimming took 2 bases from V and 4 from J, leaving 12 bases between them. Germline values: CDR1 MDHEN, CDR2 SYDVKM. Sequencing used peripheral blood. The TCR sequence derives from a woman aged 55-75 years with active or convalescent COVID-19. This sequence joins TRBV28 and TRBJ1-5, with D perhaps matching TRBD1 (5 bases). CDR3 loop: CASSLVWGLNQPQHF. In nucleotides, the CDR3 is TGTGCCAGCAGTTTAGTTTGGGGACTAAATCAGCCCCAGCATTTT.